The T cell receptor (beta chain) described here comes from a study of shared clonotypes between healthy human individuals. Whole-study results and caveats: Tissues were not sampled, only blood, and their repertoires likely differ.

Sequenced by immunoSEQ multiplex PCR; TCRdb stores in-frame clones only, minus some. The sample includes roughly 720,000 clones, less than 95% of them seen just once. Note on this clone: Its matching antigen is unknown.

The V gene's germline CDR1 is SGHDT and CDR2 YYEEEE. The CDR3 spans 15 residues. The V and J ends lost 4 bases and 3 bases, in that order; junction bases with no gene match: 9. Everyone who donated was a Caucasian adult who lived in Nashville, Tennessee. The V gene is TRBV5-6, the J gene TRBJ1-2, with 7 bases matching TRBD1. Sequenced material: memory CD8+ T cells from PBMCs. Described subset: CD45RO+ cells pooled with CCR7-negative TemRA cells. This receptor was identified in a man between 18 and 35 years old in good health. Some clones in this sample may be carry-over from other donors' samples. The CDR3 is CASSLIETGDYGYTF. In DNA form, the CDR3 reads TGTGCCAGCAGCCTGATAGAAACAGGGGACTATGGCTACACCTTC.